The 11 T cell receptor beta chains presented below share a single source sample, sequenced in a study of blood T cell repertoires in COVID-19. This table comes from immunoSEQ multiplex PCR, and its TCRdb copy is limited to in-frame clones, with some not included. Here the sample spans around 220,000 clones, around nine tenths being singletons. Sequenced sample: peripheral blood. The receptors were gathered from a man between 18 and 35 years old with active or convalescent COVID-19.

CDR3 region: CASSLLGSATDTQYF. DNA of the CDR3: TGTGCCAGCAGCTTATTGGGCAGTGCGACAGATACGCAGTATTTT. This sequence joins TRBV7-8 and TRBJ2-3; D remains unclear. The V gene lost 2 bases and the J gene lost 3 bases, with 12 bases spanning the gap. The germline gives CDR1 SGHVS, CDR2 FQNEAQ. The CDR3 is made up of 15 amino acids.

Only one count was recorded for this clone. J is TRBJ1-1 and V is TRBV30; maybe TRBD1 (6 bases). Trimming stripped 0 bases from V and 1 base from J, with 9 bases between. CDR3 length equals 14 residues. Germline V lookup: CDR1 GTSNPN, CDR2 SVGIG (reference sequence). CDR3 DNA sequence: TGTGCCTGGAGTGTTGGCAGGGGGAACACTGAAGCTTTCTTT. Translating it yields CAWSVGRGNTEAFF. The full variable domain, its missing parts supplied by reference TRBV30 and TRBJ1-1, is SQTIHQWPATLVQPVGSPLSLECTVEGTSNPNLYWYRQAAGRGLQLLFYSVGIGQISSEVPQNLSASRPQDRQFILSSKKLLLSDSGFYLCAWSVGRGNTEAFFGQGTRLTVV.

This clone was found a few times. J is TRBJ2-2 and V is TRBV18; 7 nucleotides line up with TRBD1. This CDR3 has 15 amino acids. The germline CDR1 and CDR2 sequences are KGHSH and LQKENI. Trimming took 6 bases from V and 8 from J; bases not matched to a gene: 12. CDR3 bases: TGTGCCAGCTCGGGACAGCCACCCCCCGGAGGGGAGCTGTTTTTT. This codes for CASSGQPPPGGELFF.

The chain recombines TRBV12-3 or TRBV12-4 with TRBJ1-2; D not certain. The CDR3 contains 12 residues. Trimming removed 1 base at V and 5 bases at J, with 5 bases between. As DNA, the CDR3 is TGTGCCAGCAGTTTAGGGCAGTATGGCTACACCTTC. Its translation is CASSLGQYGYTF.

This clone showed up just once. V usage is TRBV2 and J usage is TRBJ1-3; no clear D gene. Trimming cost V 6 bases and J 4 bases, with 7 bases left between them. This CDR3 is built from 12 residues. The germline CDR1 and CDR2 sequences are SNHLY and FYNNEI. The CDR3 loop is CASRFSGNTIYF. The CDR3 bases are TGTGCCAGCAGATTTTCGGGAAACACCATATATTTT.

The chain joins TRBV10-2 to TRBJ1-1; a weak D match, TRBD1 (5 bases). The CDR3 extends over 14 amino acids. Germline CDR1 and CDR2: WSHSY and SAAADI. The ends were cut back, 7 bases at V and 5 bases at J, with 17 bases in the middle. CDR3 protein: CASTIIGGGTEAFF. The CDR3 bases are TGCGCCAGCACCATAATTGGGGGAGGGACTGAAGCTTTCTTT.

This rearrangement joins TRBV9 to TRBJ2-7, with no clear D. The V end lost 0 bases, the J end lost 6 bases, and 13 bases lay between the germline ends. The germline gives CDR1 SGDLS, CDR2 YYNGEE. The CDR3 is 14 residues long. CDR3 sequence: CASSVDFPALEQYF. Here the CDR3 DNA reads TGTGCCAGCAGCGTAGACTTCCCTGCCCTCGAGCAGTACTTC.

The rearrangement joins TRBV5-6 to TRBJ2-1; 9 nucleotides agree with TRBD1. This CDR3 has 13 residues. CDR1 is SGHDT, CDR2 YYEEEE, per germline. The ends lost 4 bases at V and 8 bases at J; junction bases unmatched: 4. This CDR3 reads CASSGTGFYEQFF. The CDR3 bases are TGTGCCAGCAGCGGGACAGGGTTCTATGAGCAGTTCTTC.

The chain joins TRBV11-3 to TRBJ2-7; D remains unclear. The CDR3 is 15 residues long. CDR1 is SGHNT and CDR2 is YENEEA in the germline V gene. The germline V and J ends were trimmed by 5 bases and 3 bases, with 17 bases remaining between them. In nucleotides, the CDR3 is TGTGCCAGCAGCACCCGACTCCGATACCACTACGAGCAGTACTTC. Protein sequence: CASSTRLRYHYEQYF.

About this clone itself: Different DNA sequences within this sample yield the same CDR3. This chain joins TRBV14 and TRBJ1-1; 7 bases are shared with TRBD1. From germline, CDR1 is SGHDN and CDR2 FVKESK. This CDR3 spans 15 amino acids. The ends lost 3 bases at V and 0 bases at J; junction bases unmatched: 4. The CDR3 DNA reads as TGTGCCAGCAGCCACCGACAGGGATTGAACACTGAAGCTTTCTTT. Translated, it gives CASSHRQGLNTEAFF. The full variable domain, rest sourced from reference TRBV14 and TRBJ1-1, is EAGVTQFPSHSVIEKGQTVTLRCDPISGHDNLYWYRRVMGKEIKFLLHFVKESKQDESGMPNNRFLAERTGGTYSTLKVQPAELEDSGVYFCASSHRQGLNTEAFFGQGTRLTVV.

This clone is a singleton in its sample. J is TRBJ2-3 and V is TRBV5-6; TRBD2 aligns across 7 bases. The CDR3 is 15 residues long. Unmatched junction bases numbered 7, after V lost 0 bases and J lost 6 bases. The germline gives CDR1 SGHDT, CDR2 YYEEEE. CDR3 region: CASSLVRRERDTQYF. In DNA form, the CDR3 reads TGTGCCAGCAGCTTGGTCAGGCGGGAGAGGGATACGCAGTATTTT.